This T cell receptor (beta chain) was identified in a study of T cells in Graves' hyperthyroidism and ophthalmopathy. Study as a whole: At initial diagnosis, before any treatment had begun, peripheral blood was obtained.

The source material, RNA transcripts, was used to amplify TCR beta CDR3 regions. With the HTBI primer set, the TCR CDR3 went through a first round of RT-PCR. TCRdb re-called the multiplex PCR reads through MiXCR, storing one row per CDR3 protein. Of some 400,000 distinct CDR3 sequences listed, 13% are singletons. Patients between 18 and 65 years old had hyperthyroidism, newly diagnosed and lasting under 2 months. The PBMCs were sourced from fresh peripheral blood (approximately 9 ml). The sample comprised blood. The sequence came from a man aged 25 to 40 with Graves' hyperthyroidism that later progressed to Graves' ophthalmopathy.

CDR3 nucleotide sequence: TGTGCCAGCAGCTTCGGAAGCGGGGGGCCGGGCGGGGAGCTGTTTTTT. This translates into CASSFGSGGPGGELFF. The rearrangement links TRBV7-9 to TRBJ2-2, with 9 bases matching TRBD2. The junction had 9 bases not matched to a gene; V was cut back by 3 bases and J by 7 bases. The V gene's germline CDR1 is SEHNR and CDR2 FQNEAQ (reference sequence). The CDR3 is 16 residues long. Full variable domain (rest looked up from reference TRBV7-9 and TRBJ2-2): DTGVSQNPRHKITKRGQNVTFRCDPISEHNRLYWYRQTLGQGPEFLTYFQNEAQLEKSRLLSDRFSAERPKGSFSTLEIQRTEQGDSAMYLCASSFGSGGPGGELFFGEGSRLTVL.